This T cell receptor (beta chain) was sequenced during a study of T cell responses to AZD1222 COVID-19 vaccine. Study overall: Second-dose intervals near 4 or 12 weeks were combined. Overall study findings and caveats: Two AZD1222 doses significantly raised spike-specific TCR breadth and depth over controls. There were mostly white British donors and more females than males, and clonal diversity was possibly underestimated.

Data came from immunoSEQ multiplex PCR; TCRdb stores just in-frame clones and leaves some out. The data show more than 110,000 clones, about 91% seen once. V was clipped by 3 bases and J by 10 bases; unmatched bases: 4. The CDR3 spans 13 residues. Germline CDR1 is MDHEN and CDR2 is SYDVKM. This clone has only one observation. The antigen remains unidentified. The source of this sequence is an adult in good health. The chain is built from TRBV28 and TRBJ1-2; 11 positions match TRBD1. The sequencing here drew on peripheral blood, taken on day 0 of AZD1222 vaccination. CDR3 sequence reads: CASSLGQGEDYTF. CDR3 nucleotides: TGTGCCAGCAGTTTGGGACAGGGGGAAGACTACACCTTC.